These T cell receptor beta chains were read from a single sample in a study of control samples from healthy donors and cancer patients. Only in-frame clones appear in the TCRdb table, and some are missing; sequencing was by immunoSEQ multiplex PCR. The sample records 150,000 or so clones, about 94% being singletons. The sequenced sample was blood. Receptor source: a man aged 40-49 years in good health. CDR3s include the opening cysteine and the closing phenylalanine or tryptophan. Fields, in order: V gene, CDR3 protein.

TRBV29-1 | CSARRGINTDTQYF
TRBV18 | CASSPQASGGNQPQHF
TRBV19 | CASSASSYNSPLHF
TRBV9 | CASSAGGGEETQYF
TRBV13 | CASSLSGTTYGYTF
TRBV27 | CASSRYAGQAAYNSPLHF
TRBV28 | CASISGSTDTQYF
TRBV30 | CAWSGGQSSYNEQFF
TRBV18 | CASSLARGPTEAFF
TRBV27 | CASSLVGSRGGYLGSPLHF
TRBV6-4 | CASSDGGVGSPLHF
TRBV11-2 | CASSLVGEGQPQHF
TRBV25-1 | CASISQGSKGTEAFF
TRBV5-5 | CASSATSLGYGYTF
TRBV6-5 | CASSYGIVSGANVLTF
TRBV30 | CATGTTDTQYF
TRBV30 | CAWRGQGAEELFF
TRBV5-1 | CASHEGGSYGYTF
TRBV5-1 | CASKNGGSNTGELFF
TRBV5-1 | CASSLGGQGGEKLFF
TRBV6-5 | CASMAGGPYGYTF
TRBV18 | CASSPVGDFILGYTF
TRBV2 | CASSAIGSSYEQYF
TRBV5-6 | CASSPGTGVYGYTF
TRBV28 | CASSFPDRGHYEQYF
TRBV7-9 | CASSLMGRQETQYF
TRBV28 | CASSPPDRVSPLHF
TRBV9 | CASSVSEYNEQFF
TRBV7-6 | CASSSDRGLYNEQFF
TRBV28 | CASSLGVTYNSPLHF
TRBV5-5 | CASSDGTGGFSGELFF
TRBV2 | CASGSLNSYNEQFF
TRBV12-3/TRBV12-4 | CASSLGTEAFF
TRBV9 | CASSKGDTQYF
TRBV4-3 | CASSQERRGAYEQYF
TRBV4-1 | CASSQSGTGGHEQYF
TRBV28 | CASSSIRDGSSYEQYF
TRBV6-5 | CASSQQGLGGYTF
TRBV5-1 | CASSLDGPATNEKLFF
TRBV28 | CASMTGGGNQPQHF
TRBV28 | CASSFPQGPQHF
TRBV30 | CAWAQGGGFTDTQYF
TRBV27 | CASSFSSGAHTEAFF
TRBV5-4 | CASSSGRVGSYEQYF
TRBV3-1/TRBV3-2 | CASSPVTANYGYTF
TRBV24-1 | CATSFRGEAFF
TRBV6-5 | CASSYSQGGTTEAFF
TRBV19 | CASSNGGPDTQYF
TRBV6-6 | CASSPGTAIYGYTF
TRBV3-1/TRBV3-2 | CASSGGDNSPLHF
TRBV5-1 | CASSLDNRGDGNTEAFF
TRBV27 | CASSFLSGTGDGYTF